This passage covers 3 T cell receptor beta chains from one sample sequenced in a study of post-analysis software for immune sequencing data. Every TCR beta cDNA library bore unique molecular identifiers. Using its own MiXCR run on the PCR reads, TCRdb lists one record per CDR3 protein. This table has 430,000 or so distinct CDR3 sequences, over 30% appearing once. Points from the study as a whole: Higher frequency in patients than in controls was seen for about five TRBV segments, with TRBV5-6, TRBV5-1 and TRBV20-1 among them.

These receptors are not linked to any known antigen. Source material: blood. These receptors were taken from a girl aged 2 to 9 with multiple sclerosis.

This clonotype was observed many times. The chain combines TRBV20-1 with TRBJ2-3; TRBD2 is a possible D gene (5 bases). The CDR3 sequence is 15 residues long. Germline CDR1 is DFQATT and CDR2 is SNEGSKA (reference sequence). The V gene lost 6 bases and the J gene lost 3 bases, with 19 bases spanning the gap. CDR3 in amino acids: CSATDSATITDTQYF. CDR3 DNA sequence: TGCAGTGCCACTGATAGCGCGACTATAACAGATACGCAGTATTTT.

V gene TRBV6-6 combines with J gene TRBJ2-7; TRBD1 agrees at 11 bases. The CDR3 contains 14 residues. V was pared by 7 bases and J by 2 bases, with 4 bases of the junction left unmatched. Looked up from germline, CDR1 is MNHNY and CDR2 is SVGAGI (reference sequence). CDR3 coding DNA: TGTGCCAGCACCCCGGGACAGGGGGCCTACGAGCAGTACTTC. Protein sequence: CASTPGQGAYEQYF.

This clonotype occurred many times. This rearrangement joins TRBV13 to TRBJ2-7, with 13 bases fitting TRBD2. The J segment lost 3 bases and the V segment lost 4 bases, leaving 12 bases of the junction unmatched. From germline, CDR1 is PRHDT and CDR2 FYEKMQ (reference sequence). The CDR3 covers 18 residues. The CDR3 DNA reads TGTGCCAGCAGCTCACGGACTAGCGGGAGTTATCTGGTCTACGAGCAGTACTTC. This encodes CASSSRTSGSYLVYEQYF.